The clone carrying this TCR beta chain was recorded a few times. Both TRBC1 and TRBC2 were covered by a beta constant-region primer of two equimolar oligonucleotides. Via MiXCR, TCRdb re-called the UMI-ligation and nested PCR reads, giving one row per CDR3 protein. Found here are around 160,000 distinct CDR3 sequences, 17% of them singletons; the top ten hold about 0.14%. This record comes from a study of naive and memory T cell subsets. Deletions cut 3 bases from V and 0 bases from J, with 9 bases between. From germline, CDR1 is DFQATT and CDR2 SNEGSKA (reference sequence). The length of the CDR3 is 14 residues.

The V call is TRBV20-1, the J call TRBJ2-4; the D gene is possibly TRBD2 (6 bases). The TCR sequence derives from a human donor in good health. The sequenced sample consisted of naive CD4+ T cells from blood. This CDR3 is CSASTGVAKNIQYF. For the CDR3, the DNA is TGCAGTGCTAGTACGGGAGTAGCCAAAAACATTCAGTACTTC.